This TCR beta chain was sequenced for a study of cytomegalovirus exposure and HLA in healthy donors. Study outcomes and limitations: As a later analysis showed, a missense DCLRE1C variant was linked to trimming of TCR beta V- and J-genes. It was reported that the classifier diagnosed cytomegalovirus status with high specificity and sensitivity in both the original and validation cohorts. In a later analysis, common viral pathogens appeared linked to several of the most significant clusters. Most TCR sequences were rare, but some public TCRs occurred in many donors.

There are 12 residues in the CDR3. Germline-derived CDR1 and CDR2 are MNHNS and SASEGT. This clone has a single count. The antigen remains unidentified. The junction does not match germline at one end; this may be a read error. Researchers ran the PCR with 60 Vbeta and 13 Jbeta primers. Clones were sequenced by immunoSEQ multiplex PCR, and TCRdb holds only the in-frame ones, with some missing. Among over 100,000 clones listed, 65% to 90% were seen once. This clonotype originated in a woman aged 30 to 39 in good health and CMV-seronegative. The V and J genes are TRBV6-1 and TRBJ2-7; TRBD1 is a possible D gene (6 bases). Sequencing was performed on PBMCs. The CDR3 DNA reads TGTGCCAGCAGTAGTAAAGACAGGACCACATTGTTC. It codes for CASSSKDRTTLF.